Listed below are T cell receptor beta chains from one sample, sequenced in a study of graft-versus-host responses after intestinal transplantation. No cognate antigen is known for these TCRs. Profiling relied on immunoSEQ multiplex PCR, and the TCRdb table lists in-frame clones only, not all of them. Of tens of thousands of clones in the sample, about 93% were seen once. The sample in question was unstimulated CD8+ T cells sorted from spleen or lymph node cells, obtained before intestinal transplant. Receptors originate from a human donor who received an intestinal transplant. The CDR3 runs from the conserved cysteine through the conserved F or W. Fields, in order: clone size, V gene, J gene, D gene, CDR3 DNA, CDR3 protein. A D gene is named only where the DNA matches it firmly. Rows may omit the clone size; those that give it use once, few, many or a size class.

size: -; V: TRBV27; J: TRBJ2-1; D: -; DNA: TGTGCCAGCAGTTTCAGCGGGCACTACAATGAGCAGTTCTTC; CDR3: CASSFSGHYNEQFF
size: -; V: TRBV14; J: TRBJ2-3; D: TRBD2; DNA: TGTGCCAGCAGCAGAGGGCCGTGGGGACTAGCGGGAGCCCCAGATACGCAGTATTTT; CDR3: CASSRGPWGLAGAPDTQYF
size: -; V: TRBV19; J: TRBJ1-3; D: TRBD1; DNA: TGTGCCAGTACCATCGGGACAGGCTCTGGAAACACCATATATTTT; CDR3: CASTIGTGSGNTIYF
size: -; V: TRBV5-1; J: TRBJ1-2; D: -; DNA: TGCGCCAGCAGCTTGGGGACAGTCAACTATGGCTACACCTTC; CDR3: CASSLGTVNYGYTF
size: once; V: TRBV7-9; J: TRBJ1-1; D: -; DNA: TGTGCCAGCGAAAACTTGGTGAACACTGAAGCTTTCTTT; CDR3: CASENLVNTEAFF
size: -; V: TRBV5-1; J: TRBJ2-7; D: TRBD1; DNA: TGCGCCAGCAGAATGGACAGGACCTACGAGCAGTACTTC; CDR3: CASRMDRTYEQYF
size: once; V: TRBV6-1; J: TRBJ1-2; D: TRBD1; DNA: TGTGCCAGCACAGGGGGGTCCTATGGCTACACCTTC; CDR3: CASTGGSYGYTF
size: -; V: TRBV7-9; J: TRBJ2-3; D: -; DNA: TGTGCCAGCAGCACCCCGCGGGGTCATCAATCAGATACGCAGTATTTT; CDR3: CASSTPRGHQSDTQYF
size: -; V: TRBV27; J: TRBJ2-7; D: -; DNA: TGTGCCAGCAGTTTAGGTGCTCCGTTATCGGGGGAGCAGTACTTC; CDR3: CASSLGAPLSGEQYF
size: -; V: TRBV4-1; J: TRBJ2-3; D: -; DNA: TGCGCCAGCAGCCAAGGTCCTCCCGTGACAGATCCGCAGTATTTT; CDR3: CASSQGPPVTDPQYF
size: once; V: TRBV19; J: TRBJ2-7; D: -; DNA: TGTGCCAGTAGTATTCGTCAGACAGAGGTTACCTACGAGCAGTACTTC; CDR3: CASSIRQTEVTYEQYF
size: -; V: TRBV29-1; J: TRBJ1-2; D: TRBD1; DNA: TGCAGCGCGACTTCCGGGACAGTCTATGGCTACACCTTC; CDR3: CSATSGTVYGYTF
size: -; V: TRBV6-4; J: TRBJ2-5; D: -; DNA: TGTGCCAGCTCTAGCGAGTTTGAGACCCAGTACTTC; CDR3: CASSSEFETQYF
size: -; V: TRBV7-9; J: TRBJ1-2; D: TRBD1; DNA: TGTGCCAGCAGCTTAGTACTTCAGGGGGGAATCTATGGCTACACCTTC; CDR3: CASSLVLQGGIYGYTF
size: -; V: TRBV7-9; J: TRBJ2-1; D: TRBD1; DNA: TGTGCCAGCAGCTTTACAGGGGGGCACGATGAGCAGTTCTTC; CDR3: CASSFTGGHDEQFF
size: once; V: TRBV7-2; J: TRBJ2-1; D: TRBD2; DNA: TGTGCCAGCAGCTTAAAGCTCCGGACTAGCGGTTCCTACAATGAGCAGTTCTTC; CDR3: CASSLKLRTSGSYNEQFF
size: -; V: TRBV7-9; J: TRBJ1-2; D: TRBD1; DNA: TGTGCCAGCAGCTTAAGGGACAGGGGAGCCGGAGTCTATGGCTACACCTTC; CDR3: CASSLRDRGAGVYGYTF
size: -; V: TRBV9; J: TRBJ2-4; D: TRBD1; DNA: TGTGCCAGCAGCGTATCGGGACAGGGCGAAAACATTCAGTACTTC; CDR3: CASSVSGQGENIQYF
size: -; V: TRBV6-1; J: TRBJ2-1; D: -; DNA: TGTGCCAGCACCCAGGACTGGTACAATGAGCAGTTCTTC; CDR3: CASTQDWYNEQFF
size: once; V: TRBV6-5; J: TRBJ1-2; D: -; DNA: TGTGCCAGCAGTTATCTACAGGGCCACTATGGCTACACCTTC; CDR3: CASSYLQGHYGYTF
size: -; V: TRBV5-6; J: TRBJ1-2; D: -; DNA: TGTGCCAGCAGCACAATCAATCTCCGCTATGGCTACACCTTC; CDR3: CASSTINLRYGYTF
size: -; V: TRBV13; J: TRBJ1-5; D: -; DNA: TGTGCCGGCAGCTTTCGGGGGGCCAATCAGCCCCAGCATTTT; CDR3: CAGSFRGANQPQHF
size: -; V: TRBV7-9; J: TRBJ1-5; D: TRBD1; DNA: TGTGCCAGCAGCTTGGCCGTTACAGGGGTCAATCAGCCCCAGCATTTT; CDR3: CASSLAVTGVNQPQHF
size: once; V: TRBV6-6; J: TRBJ1-2; D: -; DNA: TGTGCCAGCAGTTCACAGGGTCCCAACTATGGCTACACCTTC; CDR3: CASSSQGPNYGYTF
size: -; V: TRBV7-9; J: TRBJ2-7; D: TRBD2; DNA: TGTGCCAGCAGCTCCTACAGGGGACTAGCGGATGAGCAGTACTTC; CDR3: CASSSYRGLADEQYF
size: -; V: TRBV9; J: TRBJ2-5; D: TRBD2; DNA: TGTGCCAGCAGCCAGGAAGCGGGACCACAAGAGACCCAGTACTTC; CDR3: CASSQEAGPQETQYF
size: -; V: TRBV19; J: TRBJ2-7; D: TRBD2; DNA: TGTGCCAGTAGCCCAGCTAGCGGGGCCCTTCACTCCTACGAGCAGTACTTC; CDR3: CASSPASGALHSYEQYF
size: once; V: TRBV5-5; J: TRBJ2-1; D: TRBD1; DNA: TGTGCCAGCAGCCGTGGGACAGGGGGCGATCTCGATGAGCAGTTCTTC; CDR3: CASSRGTGGDLDEQFF
size: -; V: TRBV5-8; J: TRBJ2-3; D: -; DNA: TGTGCCAGCAGCCGGGACTTCCGTGTCCCTATGGGTGATACGCAGTATTTT; CDR3: CASSRDFRVPMGDTQYF
size: -; V: TRBV2; J: TRBJ1-2; D: TRBD1; DNA: TGTGCCAGCAGGGGGGAACAGGGGAGCTATGGCTACACCTTC; CDR3: CASRGEQGSYGYTF
size: -; V: TRBV9; J: TRBJ2-3; D: TRBD2; DNA: TGTGCCAGCAGCGTAGGGCTAGCGGACACAGATACGCAGTATTTT; CDR3: CASSVGLADTDTQYF
size: -; V: TRBV19; J: TRBJ2-3; D: TRBD1; DNA: TGTGCCAGTAGTACCCCCGGGACAGGGGGCGAAGATACGCAGTATTTT; CDR3: CASSTPGTGGEDTQYF
size: -; V: TRBV7-9; J: TRBJ1-3; D: -; DNA: TGTGCCAGCAGCTTAGTGGTGGGGAGCTCTGGAAACACCATATATTTT; CDR3: CASSLVVGSSGNTIYF
size: -; V: TRBV28; J: TRBJ2-7; D: -; DNA: TGTGCCAGCAGTTTAGGTAGCAGGGACTACGAGCAGTACTTC; CDR3: CASSLGSRDYEQYF
size: -; V: TRBV9; J: TRBJ1-6; D: TRBD1; DNA: TGTGCCAGCAGCGTCGGGGGACAGGGATGGATCTCACCCCTCCACTTT; CDR3: CASSVGGQGWISPLHF
size: -; V: TRBV5-6; J: TRBJ1-4; D: TRBD1; DNA: TGTGCCAGCAGCACGCGACAGGGCAATAATGAAAAACTGTTTTTT; CDR3: CASSTRQGNNEKLFF
size: -; V: TRBV9; J: TRBJ2-7; D: -; DNA: TGTGCCAGCAGCGGGGGGCCGGGGTCCGAGCAGTACTTC; CDR3: CASSGGPGSEQYF
size: -; V: TRBV4-1; J: TRBJ2-7; D: -; DNA: TGCGCCAGCAGCCAAGACAGCCCGGCAGGGGGGTCCTACGAGCAGTACTTC; CDR3: CASSQDSPAGGSYEQYF
size: -; V: TRBV30; J: TRBJ2-3; D: TRBD2; DNA: TGTGCCTGGAGTATGGGACTAAACACAGATACGCAGTATTTT; CDR3: CAWSMGLNTDTQYF
size: -; V: TRBV19; J: TRBJ1-6; D: -; DNA: TGTGCCAGTAGTATGGGGGCCTATTCACCCCTCCACTTT; CDR3: CASSMGAYSPLHF
size: -; V: TRBV5-6; J: TRBJ2-2; D: -; DNA: TGTGCCAGCAGCTTAGAGTCTACAGGGTCGAACACCGGGGAGCTGTTTTTT; CDR3: CASSLESTGSNTGELFF
size: -; V: TRBV5-1; J: TRBJ2-7; D: -; DNA: TGCGCCAGCAGCTTGAGCGCCTACGAGCAGTACTTC; CDR3: CASSLSAYEQYF
size: -; V: TRBV30; J: TRBJ1-3; D: TRBD1; DNA: TGTGCCTGGACTGACCCTCCCCGACAGGGGGCCTCTGGAAACACCATATATTTT; CDR3: CAWTDPPRQGASGNTIYF
size: -; V: TRBV9; J: TRBJ2-7; D: -; DNA: TGTGCCAGCAGCGTAGACTGGGCTCCCCTCCGCGAGCAGTACTTC; CDR3: CASSVDWAPLREQYF
size: -; V: TRBV9; J: TRBJ2-2; D: -; DNA: TGTGCCAGCAGCGTTTTCAGGGACACCGGGGAGCTGTTTTTT; CDR3: CASSVFRDTGELFF
size: -; V: TRBV2; J: TRBJ2-1; D: TRBD2; DNA: TGTGCCAGCAGGTTTAGCGGGACCGTTTTCTATGAGCAGTTCTTC; CDR3: CASRFSGTVFYEQFF
size: -; V: TRBV19; J: TRBJ1-2; D: TRBD1; DNA: TGTGCCAGTATGACAGGGCTATATGGCTACACCTTC; CDR3: CASMTGLYGYTF
size: -; V: TRBV27; J: TRBJ2-7; D: -; DNA: TGTGCCAGCAGGCCCCGGGACAACTCCTACGAGCAGTACTTC; CDR3: CASRPRDNSYEQYF
size: -; V: TRBV6-1; J: TRBJ2-3; D: TRBD2; DNA: TGTGCCAGCAGTGCCGTGACTAGCGGGAGGGCAGGTGATACGCAGTATTTT; CDR3: CASSAVTSGRAGDTQYF
size: -; V: TRBV2; J: TRBJ1-2; D: -; DNA: TGTGCCAGCATAGGAGACGACTATGGCTACACCTTC; CDR3: CASIGDDYGYTF
size: once; V: TRBV7-9; J: TRBJ1-4; D: -; DNA: TGTGCCAGCAGCTCCAGGACAGAAGAAAAACTGTTTTTT; CDR3: CASSSRTEEKLFF
size: -; V: TRBV19; J: TRBJ1-5; D: -; DNA: TGCGCCAGTACCGACAGTAATCAGCCCCAGCATTTT; CDR3: CASTDSNQPQHF
size: -; V: TRBV6-1; J: TRBJ1-5; D: TRBD1; DNA: TGTGCCAGCAGTGGACTGGGGGGGGACAGGGTTAGGCAGCCCCAGCATTTT; CDR3: CASSGLGGDRVRQPQHF